This is a list of T cell receptor beta chains from one sample in a study of shared clonotypes between healthy human individuals. The assay was immunoSEQ multiplex PCR, and TCRdb's table has in-frame clones only and misses some. This sample yields roughly 1,800,000 clones, of which about 95% are seen a single time; around 1% belongs to the top ten. The sequenced material came from naive CD8+ T cells sorted from blood. The source is a man younger than 30 in good health. The CDR3 runs from the conserved cysteine through the conserved F or W. Each record gives: V gene, J gene, D gene, CDR3 protein, CDR3 DNA. A D gene is named only where the DNA matches it firmly.

v_gene: TRBV5-1; j_gene: TRBJ2-1; d_gene: TRBD1; CDR3aa: CASRKTGGASFENGQFF; CDR3nt: TGCGCCAGCAGGAAAACAGGGGGCGCCTCTTTTGAGAACGGGCAGTTCTTC
v_gene: TRBV5-4; j_gene: TRBJ1-1; d_gene: -; CDR3aa: CASSYRDSTEAFF; CDR3nt: TGTGCCAGCAGTTACAGGGATTCCACTGAAGCTTTCTTT
v_gene: TRBV6-5; j_gene: TRBJ2-7; d_gene: -; CDR3aa: CASSYSVGYEQYF; CDR3nt: TGTGCCAGCAGTTACTCCGTTGGATACGAGCAGTACTTC
v_gene: TRBV7-8; j_gene: TRBJ2-2; d_gene: TRBD2; CDR3aa: CASSLGLAGGTGELFF; CDR3nt: TGTGCCAGCAGCTTGGGACTAGCGGGGGGCACCGGGGAGCTGTTTTTT
v_gene: TRBV28; j_gene: TRBJ1-2; d_gene: TRBD1; CDR3aa: CASSLTPTGGMGYTF; CDR3nt: TGTGCCAGCAGTTTAACCCCGACAGGGGGCATGGGCTACACCTTC
v_gene: TRBV7-9; j_gene: TRBJ1-5; d_gene: TRBD1; CDR3aa: CASSLDRGPPNYSNQPQHF; CDR3nt: TGTGCCAGCAGCTTAGACAGGGGCCCACCCAATTATAGCAATCAGCCCCAGCATTTT
v_gene: TRBV6-5; j_gene: TRBJ1-4; d_gene: -; CDR3aa: CASSYGRSTEKLFF; CDR3nt: TGTGCCAGCAGTTACGGGCGGTCTACGGAAAAACTGTTTTTT
v_gene: TRBV25-1; j_gene: TRBJ2-1; d_gene: -; CDR3aa: CASRQEGTYNEQFF; CDR3nt: TGTGCCAGCAGACAGGAAGGGACCTACAATGAGCAGTTCTTC
v_gene: TRBV5-6; j_gene: TRBJ2-7; d_gene: -; CDR3aa: CASSFFETTYEQYF; CDR3nt: TGTGCCAGCAGCTTTTTTGAGACAACCTACGAGCAGTACTTC
v_gene: TRBV9; j_gene: TRBJ2-7; d_gene: TRBD2; CDR3aa: CASSPHTLAGNSYEQYF; CDR3nt: TGTGCCAGCAGCCCACACACCCTAGCGGGTAACTCCTACGAGCAGTACTTC
v_gene: TRBV9; j_gene: TRBJ2-3; d_gene: TRBD1; CDR3aa: CASSVWTGNPDTQYF; CDR3nt: TGTGCCAGCAGCGTTTGGACAGGGAATCCAGATACGCAGTATTTT
v_gene: TRBV11-2; j_gene: TRBJ2-7; d_gene: -; CDR3aa: CASSLVPHEQYF; CDR3nt: TGTGCCAGCAGCTTAGTTCCTCACGAGCAGTACTTC
v_gene: TRBV4-1; j_gene: TRBJ2-7; d_gene: -; CDR3aa: CASSQTLAFEQYF; CDR3nt: TGCGCCAGCAGCCAAACTCTAGCGTTTGAGCAGTACTTC
v_gene: TRBV27; j_gene: TRBJ1-1; d_gene: -; CDR3aa: CASSFTGGNTEAFF; CDR3nt: TGTGCCAGCAGTTTCACCGGTGGGAACACTGAAGCTTTCTTT